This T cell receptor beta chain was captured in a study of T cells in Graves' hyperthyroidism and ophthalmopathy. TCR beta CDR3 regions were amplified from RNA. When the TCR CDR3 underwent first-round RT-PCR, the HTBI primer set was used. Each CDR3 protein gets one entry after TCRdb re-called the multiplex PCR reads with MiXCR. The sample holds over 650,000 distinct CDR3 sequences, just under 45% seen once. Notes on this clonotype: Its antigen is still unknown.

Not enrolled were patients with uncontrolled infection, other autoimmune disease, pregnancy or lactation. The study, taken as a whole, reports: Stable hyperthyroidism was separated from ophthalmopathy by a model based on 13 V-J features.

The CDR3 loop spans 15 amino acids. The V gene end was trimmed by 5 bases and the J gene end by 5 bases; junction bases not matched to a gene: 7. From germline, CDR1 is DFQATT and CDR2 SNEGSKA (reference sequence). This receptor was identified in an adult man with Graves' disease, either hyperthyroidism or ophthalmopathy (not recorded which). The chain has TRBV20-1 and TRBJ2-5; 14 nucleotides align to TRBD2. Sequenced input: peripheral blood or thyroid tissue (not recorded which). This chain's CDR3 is CSADGTSGSPETQYF. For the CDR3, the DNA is TGCAGTGCTGACGGGACTAGCGGGAGTCCTGAGACCCAGTACTTC.